This T cell receptor beta chain was found in a study of blood T cell repertoires in COVID-19. Cohort placement rested on clinical history that participants reported themselves. The ends were cut back, 1 base at V and 4 bases at J, with 11 bases in the middle. This CDR3 spans 15 amino acids. The germline CDR1 and CDR2 sequences are SNHLY and FYNNEI. This clone was counted ten times or more. Clones were read by immunoSEQ multiplex PCR, and TCRdb kept only the in-frame ones, dropping some. The table has some 150,000 clones, less than 90% seen once; the top ten hold under 7%. The sequenced sample consisted of PBMCs or T cells enriched from blood (not recorded which). This chain links TRBV2 with TRBJ1-3, with D perhaps matching TRBD1 (6 bases). The receptor comes from a woman between 50 and 59 years old who had been exposed to COVID-19. CDR3 loop: CASSEEGVMGNTIYF. The CDR3 DNA is TGTGCCAGCAGTGAAGAGGGGGTAATGGGAAACACCATATATTTT.